The present T cell receptor beta chain was sequenced within a study of blood T cells in healthy people across ages. Study-wide findings and caveats: Higher naive T cell percentage went strongly together with higher TCR beta diversity.

Trimming pared 3 bases from V and 4 bases from J, leaving 11 bases between. Germline CDR1 is SGHRS and CDR2 is YFSETQ. The CDR3 has 14 amino acids. Peripheral blood samples of about 10 milliliters were drawn from each donor. At least 6 million PBMCs were isolated per sample. Together with a sample-barcoded 5' primer, a J-beta primer mix was included in a second PCR lasting about 6 to 12 cycles. The authors tagged each cDNA molecule using a template-switch adaptor with 12 random nucleotides. One entry per CDR3 protein, called by TCRdb with MiXCR from the 5' RACE reads. Among around 1.7 million distinct CDR3 sequences listed, 28% were seen once. Only a few counts were recorded for this clonotype. Its target is unknown.

This receptor was obtained from a woman under 40 in good health. The sequencing input was blood. V gene TRBV5-1 combines with J gene TRBJ2-1; TRBD2 might be the D (6 bases). CDR3 protein: CASSWGDWYNEQFF. The CDR3 DNA sequence: TGCGCCAGCAGCTGGGGGGACTGGTACAATGAGCAGTTCTTC.